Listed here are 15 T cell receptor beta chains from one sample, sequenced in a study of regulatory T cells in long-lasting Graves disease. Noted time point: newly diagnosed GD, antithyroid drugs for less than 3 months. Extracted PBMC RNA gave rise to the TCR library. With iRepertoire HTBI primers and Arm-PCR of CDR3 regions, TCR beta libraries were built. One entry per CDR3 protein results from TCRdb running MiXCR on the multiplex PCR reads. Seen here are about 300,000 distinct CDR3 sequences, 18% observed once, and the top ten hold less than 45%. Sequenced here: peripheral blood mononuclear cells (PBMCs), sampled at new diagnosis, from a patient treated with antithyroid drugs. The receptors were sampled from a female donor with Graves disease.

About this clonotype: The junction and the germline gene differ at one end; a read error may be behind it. The CDR3 loop reads CATSRHRRVPPRGF. The CDR3 nucleotides are TGTGCCACCAGCAGACATCGGAGGGTCCCCCCACGGGGCTTC. V usage is TRBV15 and J usage is TRBJ2-7; D may be TRBD2 (6 bases). The CDR3 loop spans 14 amino acids. Germline assignment: CDR1 LNHNV and CDR2 YYDKDF (reference sequence).

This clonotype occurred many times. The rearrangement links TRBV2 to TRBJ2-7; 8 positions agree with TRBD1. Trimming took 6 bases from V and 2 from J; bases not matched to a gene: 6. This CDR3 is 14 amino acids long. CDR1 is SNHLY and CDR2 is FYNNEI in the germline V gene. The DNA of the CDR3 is TGTGCCAGCAGCAGACAGGGGCCTCCCTACGAGCAGTACTTC. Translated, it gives CASSRQGPPYEQYF.

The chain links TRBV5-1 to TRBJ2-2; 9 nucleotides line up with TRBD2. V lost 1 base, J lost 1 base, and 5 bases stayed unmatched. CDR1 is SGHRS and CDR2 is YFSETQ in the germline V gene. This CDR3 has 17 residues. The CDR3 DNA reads TGCGCCAGCAGCTTGATGACTAGCGGAAAGAACACCGGGGAGCTGTTTTTT. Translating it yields CASSLMTSGKNTGELFF.

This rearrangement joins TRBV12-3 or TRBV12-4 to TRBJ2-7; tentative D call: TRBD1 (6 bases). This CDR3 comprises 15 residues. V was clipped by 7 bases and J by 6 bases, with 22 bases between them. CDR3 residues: CASTHAPQGIGEQYF. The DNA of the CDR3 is TGTGCCAGCACCCACGCCCCACAGGGCATCGGCGAGCAGTACTTC.

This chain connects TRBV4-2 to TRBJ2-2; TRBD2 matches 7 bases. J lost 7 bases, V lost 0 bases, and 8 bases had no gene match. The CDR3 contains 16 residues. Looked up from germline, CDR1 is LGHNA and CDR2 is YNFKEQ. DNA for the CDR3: TGTGCCAGCAGCCAAGAGAGCGGCGGGAGCTTCGGGGAGCTGTTTTTT. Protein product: CASSQESGGSFGELFF.

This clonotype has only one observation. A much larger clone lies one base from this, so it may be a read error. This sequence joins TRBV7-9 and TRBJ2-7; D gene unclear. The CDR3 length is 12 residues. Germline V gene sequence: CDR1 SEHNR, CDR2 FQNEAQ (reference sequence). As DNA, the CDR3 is TGTGCCGGCAGCTCAGTAGCCTACGAGCAGTACTTC. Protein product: CAGSSVAYEQYF.

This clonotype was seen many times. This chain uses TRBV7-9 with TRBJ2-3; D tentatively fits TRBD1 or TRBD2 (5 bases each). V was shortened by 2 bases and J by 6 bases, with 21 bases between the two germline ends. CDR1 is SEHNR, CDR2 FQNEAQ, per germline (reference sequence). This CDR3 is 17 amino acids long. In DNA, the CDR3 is TGTGCCAGCAGCTTAATGTCCCCGGGACCCGAGGGGGATACGCAGTATTTT. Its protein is CASSLMSPGPEGDTQYF.

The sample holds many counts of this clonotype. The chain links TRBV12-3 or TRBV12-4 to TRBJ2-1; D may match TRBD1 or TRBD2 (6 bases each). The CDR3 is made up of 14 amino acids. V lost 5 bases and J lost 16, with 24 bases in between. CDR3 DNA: TGTGCCAGCAGTCCCTCGGGGGCGGGTCTCGGGGTATTCTTC. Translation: CASSPSGAGLGVFF.

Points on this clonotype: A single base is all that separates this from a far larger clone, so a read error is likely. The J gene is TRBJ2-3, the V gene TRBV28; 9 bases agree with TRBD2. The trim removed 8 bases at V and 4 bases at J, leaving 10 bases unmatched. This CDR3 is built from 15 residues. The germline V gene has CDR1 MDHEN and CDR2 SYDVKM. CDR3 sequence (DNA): TGTGCCAGCGTCCTGAGAGCGGGAGGCGCAGATACGCAGTATTTT. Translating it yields CASVLRAGGADTQYF.

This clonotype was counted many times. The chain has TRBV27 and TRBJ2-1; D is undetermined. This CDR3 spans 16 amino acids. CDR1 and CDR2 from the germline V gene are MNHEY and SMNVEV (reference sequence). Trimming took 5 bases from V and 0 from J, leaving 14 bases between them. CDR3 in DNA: TGTGCCAGCAGTGCCCCCCCTATTAACTCCTACAATGAGCAGTTCTTC. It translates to CASSAPPINSYNEQFF.

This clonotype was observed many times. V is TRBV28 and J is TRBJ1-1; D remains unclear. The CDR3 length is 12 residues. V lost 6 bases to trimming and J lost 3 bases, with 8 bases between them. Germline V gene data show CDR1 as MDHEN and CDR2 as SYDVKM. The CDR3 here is CASSLRDTEAFF. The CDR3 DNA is TGTGCCAGCAGCCTAAGGGACACTGAAGCTTTCTTT. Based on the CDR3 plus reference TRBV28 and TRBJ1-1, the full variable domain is DVKVTQSSRYLVKRTGEKVFLECVQDMDHENMFWYRQDPGLGLRLIYFSYDVKMKEKGDIPEGYSVSREKKERFSLILESASTNQTSMYLCASSLRDTEAFFGQGTRLTVV.

The CDR3 region has the DNA TGTGCCAGTAGTATAAGACCGGGACTAGTGTACAATGAGCAGTTCTTC. It specifies CASSIRPGLVYNEQFF. The rearrangement links TRBV19 to TRBJ2-1; 8 bases are shared with TRBD2. Germline V gene sequence: CDR1 LNHDA, CDR2 SQIVND (reference sequence). This CDR3 spans 16 amino acids. Germline trimming cut 2 bases from V and 4 bases from J; bases unmatched to any gene: 7.

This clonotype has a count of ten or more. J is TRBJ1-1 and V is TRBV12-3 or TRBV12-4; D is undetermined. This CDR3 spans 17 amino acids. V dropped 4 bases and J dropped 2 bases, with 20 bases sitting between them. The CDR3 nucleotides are TGTGCCAGCAGTTCCACAATCGGAGCGAGCCGCAACACTGAAGCTTTCTTT. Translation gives CASSSTIGASRNTEAFF.

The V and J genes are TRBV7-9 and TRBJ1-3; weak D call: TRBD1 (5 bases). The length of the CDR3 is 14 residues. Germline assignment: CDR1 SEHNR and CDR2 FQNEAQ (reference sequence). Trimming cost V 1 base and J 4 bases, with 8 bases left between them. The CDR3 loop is CASSLGTPGNTIYF. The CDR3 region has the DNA TGTGCCAGCAGCTTAGGGACACCCGGAAACACCATATATTTT.

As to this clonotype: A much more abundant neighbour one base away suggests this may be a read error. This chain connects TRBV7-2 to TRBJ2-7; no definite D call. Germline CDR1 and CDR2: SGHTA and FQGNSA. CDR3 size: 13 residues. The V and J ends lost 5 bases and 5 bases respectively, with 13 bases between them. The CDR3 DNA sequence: TGTGCCAGCAGCCTTTATCCAATCCACGAGCAGTACTTC. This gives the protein CASSLYPIHEQYF.